The rows below give T cell receptor beta chains drawn from one sample of a study of Ad26.COV2.S vaccination and SARS-CoV-2 variants. Assay: immunoSEQ multiplex PCR; the TCRdb copy retains only in-frame clones and omits some. Of hundreds of thousands of clones in the sample, less than 90% are singletons; the top ten hold roughly a tenth. The sequencing used peripheral blood, collected in a trial of Ad26.COV2.S vaccine versus placebo. The receptors were sampled from a person aged 18-65 years who received the Ad26.COV2.S COVID-19 vaccine or a placebo. Both conserved end residues are part of each CDR3. The D gene is left open where the match is weak. Only some rows state a clone size, as once, few, many or a class for expanded clones.

cdr3_length: 17; j_call: TRBJ2-3; clone_size: -; v_call: TRBV15; d_call: -; cdr3_aa: CATSRDPRGASTDTQYF; cdr3_nt: TGTGCCACCAGCAGAGATCCGCGGGGCGCTAGCACAGATACGCAGTATTTT
cdr3_length: 16; j_call: TRBJ2-7; clone_size: few; v_call: TRBV7-8; d_call: -; cdr3_aa: CASSPLWQGSSYEQYF; cdr3_nt: TGTGCCAGCAGCCCTCTATGGCAGGGGAGCTCCTACGAGCAGTACTTC
cdr3_length: 14; j_call: TRBJ2-3; clone_size: -; v_call: TRBV6-5; d_call: -; cdr3_aa: CASSPALSTDTQYF; cdr3_nt: TGTGCCAGCAGTCCGGCCCTCAGCACAGATACGCAGTATTTT
cdr3_length: 15; j_call: TRBJ2-5; clone_size: -; v_call: TRBV20-1; d_call: TRBD2; cdr3_aa: CSASGAGGPLETQYF; cdr3_nt: TGCAGTGCTAGTGGGGCGGGAGGGCCGTTGGAGACCCAGTACTTC
cdr3_length: 14; j_call: TRBJ1-2; clone_size: -; v_call: TRBV6-2/TRBV6-3; d_call: -; cdr3_aa: CASSSPQRFDGYTF; cdr3_nt: TGTGCCAGCAGTTCCCCGCAGAGGTTCGATGGCTACACCTTC
cdr3_length: 13; j_call: TRBJ2-5; clone_size: -; v_call: TRBV11-2; d_call: -; cdr3_aa: CASSSLAWETQYF; cdr3_nt: TGTGCCAGCAGCTCCCTAGCGTGGGAGACCCAGTACTTC
cdr3_length: 15; j_call: TRBJ2-3; clone_size: once; v_call: TRBV5-1; d_call: TRBD1; cdr3_aa: CASSLRQGSTDTQYF; cdr3_nt: TGCGCCAGCAGCTTAAGACAGGGAAGCACAGATACGCAGTATTTT
cdr3_length: 15; j_call: TRBJ1-2; clone_size: many; v_call: TRBV5-6; d_call: TRBD1; cdr3_aa: CASSLDGTGGYGYTF; cdr3_nt: TGTGCCAGCAGCTTGGACGGGACAGGGGGTTATGGCTACACCTTC
cdr3_length: 14; j_call: TRBJ1-5; clone_size: -; v_call: TRBV11-2; d_call: -; cdr3_aa: CASSPRGNNQPQHF; cdr3_nt: TGTGCCAGCAGCCCCCGGGGGAACAATCAGCCCCAGCATTTT
cdr3_length: 17; j_call: TRBJ2-3; clone_size: -; v_call: TRBV7-2; d_call: TRBD2; cdr3_aa: CASSLDPTSDYTDTQYF; cdr3_nt: TGTGCCAGCAGCTTAGACCCCACTAGCGACTACACAGATACGCAGTATTTT
cdr3_length: 14; j_call: TRBJ2-3; clone_size: -; v_call: TRBV4-1; d_call: -; cdr3_aa: CASSQGPHPDTQYF; cdr3_nt: TGCGCCAGCAGCCAAGGACCGCACCCAGATACGCAGTATTTT
cdr3_length: 14; j_call: TRBJ1-1; clone_size: -; v_call: TRBV5-1; d_call: -; cdr3_aa: CASSQGPTNTEAFF; cdr3_nt: TGCGCCAGTAGTCAGGGACCGACAAACACTGAAGCTTTCTTT
cdr3_length: 14; j_call: TRBJ2-7; clone_size: -; v_call: TRBV7-9; d_call: TRBD1; cdr3_aa: CASSFTGGGYEQYF; cdr3_nt: TGTGCCAGCAGCTTTACAGGGGGAGGCTACGAGCAGTACTTC
cdr3_length: 12; j_call: TRBJ1-5; clone_size: once; v_call: TRBV12-3/TRBV12-4; d_call: -; cdr3_aa: CASSRQSIPQHF; cdr3_nt: TGTGCCAGCAGTCGACAGTCCATACCCCAGCATTTT
cdr3_length: 15; j_call: TRBJ2-7; clone_size: -; v_call: TRBV15; d_call: -; cdr3_aa: CATSGMWQGSYEQYF; cdr3_nt: TGTGCCACCAGCGGAATGTGGCAGGGAAGCTACGAGCAGTACTTC
cdr3_length: 13; j_call: TRBJ2-7; clone_size: -; v_call: TRBV19; d_call: -; cdr3_aa: CASSMGRGYEQYF; cdr3_nt: TGTGCCAGTAGTATGGGCAGGGGTTACGAGCAGTACTTC
cdr3_length: 14; j_call: TRBJ2-2; clone_size: -; v_call: TRBV18; d_call: -; cdr3_aa: CASSPPLGTGELFF; cdr3_nt: TGTGCCAGCTCACCACCCCTCGGTACCGGGGAGCTGTTTTTT
cdr3_length: 12; j_call: TRBJ2-1; clone_size: -; v_call: TRBV4-1; d_call: TRBD1; cdr3_aa: CASSQRTGEQFF; cdr3_nt: TGCGCCAGCAGCCAGAGGACAGGCGAGCAGTTCTTC
cdr3_length: 13; j_call: TRBJ2-7; clone_size: once; v_call: TRBV7-9; d_call: -; cdr3_aa: CASRDRAVGEQYF; cdr3_nt: TGTGCCAGCAGGGACCGTGCAGTTGGGGAGCAGTACTTC
cdr3_length: 15; j_call: TRBJ2-3; clone_size: -; v_call: TRBV4-1; d_call: -; cdr3_aa: CASSPLGLSTDTQYF; cdr3_nt: TGCGCCAGCAGCCCCCTGGGACTTTCCACAGATACGCAGTATTTT
cdr3_length: 19; j_call: TRBJ1-4; clone_size: -; v_call: TRBV2; d_call: TRBD1; cdr3_aa: CASHKTGGARFIKGEKLFF; cdr3_nt: TGTGCCAGCCACAAAACAGGGGGCGCGAGGTTCATCAAGGGCGAAAAACTGTTTTTT
cdr3_length: 20; j_call: TRBJ2-3; clone_size: -; v_call: TRBV6-1; d_call: TRBD2; cdr3_aa: CASSAAEDWTSGRRTDTQYF; cdr3_nt: TGTGCCAGCAGTGCCGCAGAAGATTGGACTAGCGGGAGGCGCACAGATACGCAGTATTTT
cdr3_length: 12; j_call: TRBJ1-1; clone_size: -; v_call: TRBV18; d_call: TRBD1; cdr3_aa: CASSPTGTGPFF; cdr3_nt: TGTGCCAGCTCACCAACCGGGACAGGGCCTTTCTTT
cdr3_length: 12; j_call: TRBJ1-1; clone_size: -; v_call: TRBV27; d_call: -; cdr3_aa: CASSSPPGHAFF; cdr3_nt: TGTGCCAGCAGTTCCCCCCCGGGACACGCTTTCTTT
cdr3_length: 14; j_call: TRBJ2-6; clone_size: -; v_call: TRBV19; d_call: -; cdr3_aa: CASSQSSGANVLTF; cdr3_nt: TGTGCCAGTAGCCAGAGCTCTGGGGCCAACGTCCTGACTTTC
cdr3_length: 13; j_call: TRBJ1-1; clone_size: -; v_call: TRBV7-2; d_call: -; cdr3_aa: CASSLGGFAEAFF; cdr3_nt: TGTGCCAGCAGCTTGGGGGGGTTCGCTGAAGCTTTCTTT
cdr3_length: 16; j_call: TRBJ1-2; clone_size: once; v_call: TRBV7-9; d_call: TRBD1; cdr3_aa: CASSLVPPDRGHGYTF; cdr3_nt: TGTGCCAGCAGCTTAGTCCCCCCCGACAGGGGTCATGGCTACACCTTC
cdr3_length: 14; j_call: TRBJ1-1; clone_size: -; v_call: TRBV3-1/TRBV3-2; d_call: -; cdr3_aa: CASSQDLPGAEAFF; cdr3_nt: TGTGCCAGCAGCCAGGACCTACCTGGAGCTGAAGCTTTCTTT
cdr3_length: 13; j_call: TRBJ1-2; clone_size: -; v_call: TRBV2; d_call: -; cdr3_aa: CASSEQGPYGYTF; cdr3_nt: TGTGCCAGCAGTGAACAGGGACCTTATGGCTACACCTTC
cdr3_length: 14; j_call: TRBJ1-6; clone_size: -; v_call: TRBV20-1; d_call: -; cdr3_aa: CSASDRSYNSPLHF; cdr3_nt: TGCAGTGCTAGTGATAGGAGTTATAATTCACCCCTCCACTTT
cdr3_length: 14; j_call: TRBJ1-1; clone_size: -; v_call: TRBV5-4; d_call: -; cdr3_aa: CASSLVVGGTEAFF; cdr3_nt: TGTGCCAGCAGCTTGGTAGTGGGGGGAACTGAAGCTTTCTTT
cdr3_length: 14; j_call: TRBJ1-1; clone_size: -; v_call: TRBV5-1; d_call: TRBD1; cdr3_aa: CASSSQGAATEAFF; cdr3_nt: TGCGCCAGCAGCTCACAGGGGGCGGCCACTGAAGCTTTCTTT
cdr3_length: 18; j_call: TRBJ2-1; clone_size: -; v_call: TRBV19; d_call: TRBD2; cdr3_aa: CASSIDSGLRGGLNEQFF; cdr3_nt: TGTGCCAGTAGTATAGACTCCGGGTTGCGGGGGGGGCTTAATGAGCAGTTCTTC
cdr3_length: 15; j_call: TRBJ1-5; clone_size: -; v_call: TRBV10-3; d_call: -; cdr3_aa: CAISDGIDSNQPQHF; cdr3_nt: TGTGCCATCAGTGATGGGATAGATAGCAATCAGCCCCAGCATTTT
cdr3_length: 15; j_call: TRBJ2-1; clone_size: once; v_call: TRBV28; d_call: -; cdr3_aa: CASSFLQRGYNEQFF; cdr3_nt: TGTGCCAGCAGTTTCCTGCAAAGGGGGTACAATGAGCAGTTCTTC
cdr3_length: 17; j_call: TRBJ2-3; clone_size: -; v_call: TRBV2; d_call: TRBD1; cdr3_aa: CASSGGQGFILADTQYF; cdr3_nt: TGTGCCAGCAGTGGGGGACAGGGGTTTATTTTGGCAGATACGCAGTATTTT
cdr3_length: 14; j_call: TRBJ1-4; clone_size: few; v_call: TRBV5-4; d_call: -; cdr3_aa: CASSLATEGEKLFF; cdr3_nt: TGTGCCAGCAGCTTGGCTACGGAAGGCGAAAAACTGTTTTTT
cdr3_length: 13; j_call: TRBJ2-2; clone_size: few; v_call: TRBV4-1; d_call: -; cdr3_aa: CASEGEGPRELFF; cdr3_nt: TGCGCCAGCGAGGGGGAGGGTCCCCGGGAGCTGTTTTTT
cdr3_length: 14; j_call: TRBJ1-1; clone_size: -; v_call: TRBV18; d_call: -; cdr3_aa: CASSPNTQQLEAFF; cdr3_nt: TGTGCCAGCTCACCAAACACACAGCAACTTGAAGCTTTCTTT
cdr3_length: 13; j_call: TRBJ2-5; clone_size: -; v_call: TRBV19; d_call: -; cdr3_aa: CASSIAGGRTQYF; cdr3_nt: TGTGCCAGTAGTATAGCTGGGGGGAGGACCCAGTACTTC
cdr3_length: 16; j_call: TRBJ1-1; clone_size: -; v_call: TRBV27; d_call: TRBD1; cdr3_aa: CASSLLGTVINTEAFF; cdr3_nt: TGTGCCAGCAGTTTACTTGGGACAGTGATCAACACTGAAGCTTTCTTT
cdr3_length: 12; j_call: TRBJ2-1; clone_size: -; v_call: TRBV11-2; d_call: -; cdr3_aa: CASSLSYNEQFF; cdr3_nt: TGTGCCAGCAGCTTATCCTACAATGAGCAGTTCTTC
cdr3_length: 14; j_call: TRBJ2-5; clone_size: -; v_call: TRBV7-2; d_call: -; cdr3_aa: CASSLQGGWETQYF; cdr3_nt: TGTGCCAGCAGCCTACAGGGAGGGTGGGAGACCCAGTACTTC
cdr3_length: 14; j_call: TRBJ1-2; clone_size: -; v_call: TRBV5-5; d_call: TRBD1; cdr3_aa: CASSLETGNYGYTF; cdr3_nt: TGTGCCAGCAGCTTGGAGACAGGGAACTATGGCTACACCTTC
cdr3_length: 15; j_call: TRBJ2-1; clone_size: -; v_call: TRBV5-4; d_call: -; cdr3_aa: CASSLVGIHGNEQFF; cdr3_nt: TGTGCCAGCAGCTTGGTAGGGATCCATGGCAATGAGCAGTTCTTC
cdr3_length: 12; j_call: TRBJ1-2; clone_size: -; v_call: TRBV12-3/TRBV12-4; d_call: TRBD1; cdr3_aa: CASARGVNGYTF; cdr3_nt: TGTGCCAGCGCCAGGGGGGTAAACGGCTACACCTTC
cdr3_length: 18; j_call: TRBJ2-5; clone_size: -; v_call: TRBV7-6; d_call: TRBD2; cdr3_aa: CASSSRLLAGVPGETQYF; cdr3_nt: TGTGCCAGCAGCTCCCGGTTACTAGCGGGGGTACCGGGGGAGACCCAGTACTTC
cdr3_length: 13; j_call: TRBJ1-1; clone_size: -; v_call: TRBV5-1; d_call: -; cdr3_aa: CASSYSGNTEAFF; cdr3_nt: TGCGCCAGCAGCTATTCCGGCAACACTGAAGCTTTCTTT
cdr3_length: 13; j_call: TRBJ2-1; clone_size: -; v_call: TRBV5-4; d_call: -; cdr3_aa: CASSFVGVDEQFF; cdr3_nt: TGTGCCAGCAGCTTTGTAGGTGTGGATGAGCAGTTCTTC
cdr3_length: 18; j_call: TRBJ2-5; clone_size: -; v_call: TRBV12-5; d_call: TRBD1; cdr3_aa: CASGFPIQSTGGLETQYF; cdr3_nt: TGTGCTAGTGGTTTCCCAATTCAGTCGACAGGGGGCCTAGAGACCCAGTACTTC
cdr3_length: 13; j_call: TRBJ1-2; clone_size: -; v_call: TRBV12-3/TRBV12-4; d_call: -; cdr3_aa: CASSWGRNYGYTF; cdr3_nt: TGTGCCAGCAGTTGGGGCAGGAACTATGGCTACACCTTC
cdr3_length: 16; j_call: TRBJ2-2; clone_size: -; v_call: TRBV7-2; d_call: TRBD1; cdr3_aa: CASSSATGGVTGELFF; cdr3_nt: TGTGCCAGCAGCTCAGCGACAGGGGGAGTTACCGGGGAGCTGTTTTTT